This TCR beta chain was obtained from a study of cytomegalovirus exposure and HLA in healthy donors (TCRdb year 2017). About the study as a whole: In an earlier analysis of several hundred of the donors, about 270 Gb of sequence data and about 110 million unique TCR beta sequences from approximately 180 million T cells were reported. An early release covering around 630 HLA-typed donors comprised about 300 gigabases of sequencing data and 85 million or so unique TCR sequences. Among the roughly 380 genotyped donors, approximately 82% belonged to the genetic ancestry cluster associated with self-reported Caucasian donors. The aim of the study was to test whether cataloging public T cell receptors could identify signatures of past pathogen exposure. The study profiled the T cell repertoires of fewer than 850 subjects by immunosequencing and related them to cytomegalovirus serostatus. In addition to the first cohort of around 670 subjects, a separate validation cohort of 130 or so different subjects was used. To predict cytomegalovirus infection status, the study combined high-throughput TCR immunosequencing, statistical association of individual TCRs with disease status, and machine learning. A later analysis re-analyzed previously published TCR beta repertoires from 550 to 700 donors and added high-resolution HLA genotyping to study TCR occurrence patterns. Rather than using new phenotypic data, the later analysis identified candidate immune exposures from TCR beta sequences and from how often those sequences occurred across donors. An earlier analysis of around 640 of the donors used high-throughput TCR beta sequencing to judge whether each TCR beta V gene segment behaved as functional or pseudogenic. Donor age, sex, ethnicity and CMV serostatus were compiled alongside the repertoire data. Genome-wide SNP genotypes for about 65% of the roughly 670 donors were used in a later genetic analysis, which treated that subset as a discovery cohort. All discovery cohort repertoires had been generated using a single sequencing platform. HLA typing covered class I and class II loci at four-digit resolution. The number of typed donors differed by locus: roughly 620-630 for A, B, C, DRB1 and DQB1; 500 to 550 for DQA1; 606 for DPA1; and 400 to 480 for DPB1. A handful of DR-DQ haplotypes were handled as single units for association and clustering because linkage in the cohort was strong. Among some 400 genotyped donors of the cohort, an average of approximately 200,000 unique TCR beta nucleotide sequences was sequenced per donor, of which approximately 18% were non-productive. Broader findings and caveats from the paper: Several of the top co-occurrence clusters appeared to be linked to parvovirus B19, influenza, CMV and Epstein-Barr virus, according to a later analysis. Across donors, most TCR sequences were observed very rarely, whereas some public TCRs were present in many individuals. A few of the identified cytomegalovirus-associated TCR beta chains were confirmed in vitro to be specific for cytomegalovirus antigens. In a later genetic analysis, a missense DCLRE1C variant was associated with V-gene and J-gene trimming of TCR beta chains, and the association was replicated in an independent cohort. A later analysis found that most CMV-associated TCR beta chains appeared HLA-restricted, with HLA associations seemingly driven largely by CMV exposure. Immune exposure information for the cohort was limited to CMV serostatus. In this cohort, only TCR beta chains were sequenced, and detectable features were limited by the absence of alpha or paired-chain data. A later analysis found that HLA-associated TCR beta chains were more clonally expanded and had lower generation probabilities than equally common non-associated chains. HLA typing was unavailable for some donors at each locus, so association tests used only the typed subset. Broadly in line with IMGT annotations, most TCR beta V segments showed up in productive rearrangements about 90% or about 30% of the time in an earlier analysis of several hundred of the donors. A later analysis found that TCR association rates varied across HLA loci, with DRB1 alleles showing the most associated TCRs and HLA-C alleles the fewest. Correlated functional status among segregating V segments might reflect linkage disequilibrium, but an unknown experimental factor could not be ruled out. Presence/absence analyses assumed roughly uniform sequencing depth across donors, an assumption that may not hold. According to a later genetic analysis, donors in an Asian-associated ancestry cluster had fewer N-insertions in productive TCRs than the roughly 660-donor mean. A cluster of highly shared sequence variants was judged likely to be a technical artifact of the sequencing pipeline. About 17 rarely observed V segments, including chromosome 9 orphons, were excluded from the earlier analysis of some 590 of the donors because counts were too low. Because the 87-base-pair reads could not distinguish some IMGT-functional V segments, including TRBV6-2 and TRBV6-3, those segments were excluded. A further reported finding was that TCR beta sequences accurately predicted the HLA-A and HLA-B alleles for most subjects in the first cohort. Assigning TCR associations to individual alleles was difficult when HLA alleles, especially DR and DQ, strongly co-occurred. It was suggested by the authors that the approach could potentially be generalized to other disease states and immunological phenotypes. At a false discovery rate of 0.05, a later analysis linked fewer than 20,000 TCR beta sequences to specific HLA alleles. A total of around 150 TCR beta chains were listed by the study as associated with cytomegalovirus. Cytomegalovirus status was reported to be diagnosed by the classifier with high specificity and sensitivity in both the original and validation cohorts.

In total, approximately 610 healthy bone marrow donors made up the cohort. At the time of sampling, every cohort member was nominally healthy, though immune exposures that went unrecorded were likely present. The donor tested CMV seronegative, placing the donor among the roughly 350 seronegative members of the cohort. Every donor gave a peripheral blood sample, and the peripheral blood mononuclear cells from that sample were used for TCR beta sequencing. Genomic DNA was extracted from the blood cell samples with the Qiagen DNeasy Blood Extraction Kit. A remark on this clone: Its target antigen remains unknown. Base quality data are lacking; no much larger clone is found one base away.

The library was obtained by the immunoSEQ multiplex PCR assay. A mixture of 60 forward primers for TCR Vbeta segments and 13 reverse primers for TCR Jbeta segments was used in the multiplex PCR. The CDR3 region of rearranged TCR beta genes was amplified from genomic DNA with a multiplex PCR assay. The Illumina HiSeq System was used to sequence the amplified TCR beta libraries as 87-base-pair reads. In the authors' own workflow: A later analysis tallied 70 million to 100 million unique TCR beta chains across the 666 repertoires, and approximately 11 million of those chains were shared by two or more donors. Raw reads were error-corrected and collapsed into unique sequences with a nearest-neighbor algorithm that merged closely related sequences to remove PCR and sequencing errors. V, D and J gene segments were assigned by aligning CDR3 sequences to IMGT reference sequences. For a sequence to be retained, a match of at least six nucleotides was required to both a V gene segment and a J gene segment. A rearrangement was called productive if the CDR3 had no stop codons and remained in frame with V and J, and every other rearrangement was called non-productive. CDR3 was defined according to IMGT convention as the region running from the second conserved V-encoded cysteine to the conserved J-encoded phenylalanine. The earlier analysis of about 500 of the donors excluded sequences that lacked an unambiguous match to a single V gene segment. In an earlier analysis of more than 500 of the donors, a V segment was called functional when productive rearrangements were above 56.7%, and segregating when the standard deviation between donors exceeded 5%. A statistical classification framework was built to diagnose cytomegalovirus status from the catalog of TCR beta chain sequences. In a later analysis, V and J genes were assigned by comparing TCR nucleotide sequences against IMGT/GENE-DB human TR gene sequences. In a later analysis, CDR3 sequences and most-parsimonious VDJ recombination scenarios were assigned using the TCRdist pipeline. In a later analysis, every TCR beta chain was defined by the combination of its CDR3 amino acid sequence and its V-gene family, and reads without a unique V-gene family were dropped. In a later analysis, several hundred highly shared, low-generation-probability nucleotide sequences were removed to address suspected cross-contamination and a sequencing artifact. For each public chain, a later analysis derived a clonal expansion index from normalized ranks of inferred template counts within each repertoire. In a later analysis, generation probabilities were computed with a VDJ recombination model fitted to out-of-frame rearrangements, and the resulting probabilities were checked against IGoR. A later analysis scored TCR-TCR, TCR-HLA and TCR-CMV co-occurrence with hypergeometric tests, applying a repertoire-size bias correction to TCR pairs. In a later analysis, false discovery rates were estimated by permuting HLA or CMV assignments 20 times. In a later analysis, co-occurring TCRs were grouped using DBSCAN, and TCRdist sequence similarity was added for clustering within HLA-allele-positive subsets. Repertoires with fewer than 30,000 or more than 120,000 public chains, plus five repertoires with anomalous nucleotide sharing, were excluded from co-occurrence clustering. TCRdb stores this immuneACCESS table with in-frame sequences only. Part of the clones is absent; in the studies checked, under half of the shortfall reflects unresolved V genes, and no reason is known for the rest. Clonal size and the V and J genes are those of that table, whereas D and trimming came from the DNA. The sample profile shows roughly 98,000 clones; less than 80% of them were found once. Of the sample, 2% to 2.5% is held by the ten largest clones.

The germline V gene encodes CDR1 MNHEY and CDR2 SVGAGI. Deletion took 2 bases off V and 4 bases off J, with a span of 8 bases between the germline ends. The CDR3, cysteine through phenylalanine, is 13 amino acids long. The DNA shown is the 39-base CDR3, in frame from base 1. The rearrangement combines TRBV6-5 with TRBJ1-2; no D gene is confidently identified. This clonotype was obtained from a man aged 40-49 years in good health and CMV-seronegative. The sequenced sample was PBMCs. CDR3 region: CASSYGEPYGYTF. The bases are TGTGCCAGCAGTTACGGAGAGCCCTATGGCTACACCTTC.